Included here is one T cell receptor (beta chain) sequence, with context. The V gene's germline CDR1 is SGHRS and CDR2 YFSETQ. Trimming took off 0 bases at V and 5 bases at J, with 12 bases between the two ends. The CDR3 has 15 residues. This record comes from a study of blood T cell repertoires in COVID-19. Authors' processing steps: Amplifying reference gene primers gave estimates of nucleated cell counts. TCRdb keeps only in-frame clones here, not all; method: immunoSEQ multiplex PCR. V, J and clone size are taken as reported in that table, and D and trimming were inferred from the DNA itself. The sample yields some 490,000 clones, approximately 86% seen once.

The TCR comes from a woman aged 55 to 70 who had recovered from COVID-19. The gene calls are TRBV5-1 and TRBJ2-1; tentatively, D is TRBD2 (6 bases). The sequenced sample consisted of PBMCs or T cells enriched from blood (not recorded which). The CDR3 region is CASSLVTSLNNEQFF. As DNA, the CDR3 is TGCGCCAGCAGCTTGGTTACTAGCCTGAACAATGAGCAGTTCTTC. Looking up the rest from reference TRBV5-1 and TRBJ2-1 gives the full variable domain: KAGVTQTPRYLIKTRGQQVTLSCSPISGHRSVSWYQQTPGQGLQFLFEYFSETQRNKGNFPGRFSGRQFSNSRSEMNVSTLELGDSALYLCASSLVTSLNNEQFFGPGTRLTVL.